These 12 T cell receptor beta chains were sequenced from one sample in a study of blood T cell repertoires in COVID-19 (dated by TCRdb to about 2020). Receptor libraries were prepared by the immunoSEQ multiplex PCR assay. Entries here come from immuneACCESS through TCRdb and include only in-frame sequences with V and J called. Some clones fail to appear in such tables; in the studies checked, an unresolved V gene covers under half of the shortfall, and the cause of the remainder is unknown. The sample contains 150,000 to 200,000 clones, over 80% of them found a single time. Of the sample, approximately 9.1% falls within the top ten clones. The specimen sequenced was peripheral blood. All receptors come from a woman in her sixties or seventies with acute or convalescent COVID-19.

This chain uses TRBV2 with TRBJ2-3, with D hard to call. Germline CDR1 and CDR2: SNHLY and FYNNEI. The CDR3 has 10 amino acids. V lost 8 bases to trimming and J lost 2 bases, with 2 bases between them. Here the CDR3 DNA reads TGTGCCAGCCTCACAGATACGCAGTATTTT. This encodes CASLTDTQYF.

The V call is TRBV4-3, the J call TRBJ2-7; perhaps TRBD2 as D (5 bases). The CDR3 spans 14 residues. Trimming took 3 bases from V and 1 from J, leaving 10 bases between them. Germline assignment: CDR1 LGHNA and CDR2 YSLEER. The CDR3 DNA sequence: TGCGCCAGCAGCCACGACCGCGGGTCCTACGAGCAGTACTTC. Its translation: CASSHDRGSYEQYF.

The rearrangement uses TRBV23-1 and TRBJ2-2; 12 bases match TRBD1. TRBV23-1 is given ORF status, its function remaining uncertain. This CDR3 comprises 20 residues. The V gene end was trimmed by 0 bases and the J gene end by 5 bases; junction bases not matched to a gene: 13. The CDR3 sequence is CASSQSRFRDRGPETGELFF. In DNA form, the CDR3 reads TGCGCCAGCAGTCAATCGCGCTTCCGGGACAGGGGGCCCGAGACCGGGGAGCTGTTTTTT.

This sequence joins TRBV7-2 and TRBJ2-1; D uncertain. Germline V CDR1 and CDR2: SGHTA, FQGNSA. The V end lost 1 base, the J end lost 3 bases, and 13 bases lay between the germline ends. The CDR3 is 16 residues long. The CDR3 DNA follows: TGTGCCAGCAGCTTAGGTTTGGCGGAGCTCTACAATGAGCAGTTCTTC. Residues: CASSLGLAELYNEQFF.

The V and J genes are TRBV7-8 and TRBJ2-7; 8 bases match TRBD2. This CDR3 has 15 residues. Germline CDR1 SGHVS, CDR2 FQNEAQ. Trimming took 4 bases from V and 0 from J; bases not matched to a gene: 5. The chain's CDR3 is CASSSERGSSYEQYF. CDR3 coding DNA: TGTGCCAGCAGCTCCGAGCGGGGGAGCTCCTACGAGCAGTACTTC. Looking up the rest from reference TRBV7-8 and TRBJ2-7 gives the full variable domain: GAGVSQSPRYKVAKRGQDVALRCDPISGHVSLFWYQQALGQGPEFLTYFQNEAQLDKSGLPSDRFFAERPEGSVSTLKIQRTQQEDSAVYLCASSSERGSSYEQYFGPGTRLTVT.

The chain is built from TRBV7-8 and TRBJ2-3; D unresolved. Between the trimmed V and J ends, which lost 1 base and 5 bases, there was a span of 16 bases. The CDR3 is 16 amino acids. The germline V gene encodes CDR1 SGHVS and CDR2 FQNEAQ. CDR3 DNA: TGTGCCAGCAGCTTAGTCAGGATCCAGCTCAAAGATACGCAGTATTTT. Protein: CASSLVRIQLKDTQYF.

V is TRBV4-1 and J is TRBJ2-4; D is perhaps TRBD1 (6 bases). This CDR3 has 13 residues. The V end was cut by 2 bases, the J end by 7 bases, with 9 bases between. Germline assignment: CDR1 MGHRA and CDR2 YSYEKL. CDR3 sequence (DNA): TGCGCCAGCAGCCAACCAACAGGGAACATTCAGTACTTC. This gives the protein CASSQPTGNIQYF.

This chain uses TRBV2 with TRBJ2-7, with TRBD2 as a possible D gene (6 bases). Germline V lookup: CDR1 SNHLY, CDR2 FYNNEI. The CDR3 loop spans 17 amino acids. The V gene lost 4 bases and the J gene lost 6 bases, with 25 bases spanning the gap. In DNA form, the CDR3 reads TGTGCCAGCAGTGTAGGAGACATGGGCAGGAGGGGCGCCGAGCAGTACTTC. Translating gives CASSVGDMGRRGAEQYF.

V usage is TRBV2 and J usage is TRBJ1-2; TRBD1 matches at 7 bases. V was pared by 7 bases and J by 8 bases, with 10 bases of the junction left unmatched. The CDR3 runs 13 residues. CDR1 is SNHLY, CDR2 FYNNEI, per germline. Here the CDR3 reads CASIFLQGPGYTF. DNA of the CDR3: TGTGCCAGCATCTTTCTACAGGGGCCCGGCTACACCTTC.

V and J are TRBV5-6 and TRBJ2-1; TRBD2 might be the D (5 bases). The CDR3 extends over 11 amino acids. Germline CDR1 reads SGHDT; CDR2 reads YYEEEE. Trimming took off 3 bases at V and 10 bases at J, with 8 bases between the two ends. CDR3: CASSYRGEQFF. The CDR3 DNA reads TGTGCCAGCAGCTACCGGGGAGAGCAGTTCTTC.

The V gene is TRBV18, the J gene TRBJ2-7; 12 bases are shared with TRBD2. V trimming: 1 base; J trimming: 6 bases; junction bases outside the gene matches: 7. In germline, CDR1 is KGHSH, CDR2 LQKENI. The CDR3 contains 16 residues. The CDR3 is CASSPQTSGRGGEQYF. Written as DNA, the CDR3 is TGTGCCAGCTCACCACAGACTAGCGGGAGAGGCGGCGAGCAGTACTTC.

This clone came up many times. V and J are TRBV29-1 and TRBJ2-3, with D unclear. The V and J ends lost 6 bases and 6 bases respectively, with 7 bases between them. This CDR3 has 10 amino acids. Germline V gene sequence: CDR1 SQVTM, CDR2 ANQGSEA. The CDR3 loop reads CSVEMDTQYF. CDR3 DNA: TGCAGCGTCGAGATGGATACGCAGTATTTT.